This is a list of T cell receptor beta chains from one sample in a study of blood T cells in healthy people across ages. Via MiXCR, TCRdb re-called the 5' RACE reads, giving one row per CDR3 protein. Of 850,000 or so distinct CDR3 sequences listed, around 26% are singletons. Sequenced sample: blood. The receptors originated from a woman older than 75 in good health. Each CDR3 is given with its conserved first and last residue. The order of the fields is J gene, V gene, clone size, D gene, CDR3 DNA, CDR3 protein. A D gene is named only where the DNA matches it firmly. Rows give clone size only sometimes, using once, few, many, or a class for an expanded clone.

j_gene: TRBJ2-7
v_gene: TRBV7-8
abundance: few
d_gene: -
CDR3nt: TGTGCCAGCAGCTCTACAGGGTTCAACGTGCAGTACTTC
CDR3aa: CASSSTGFNVQYF

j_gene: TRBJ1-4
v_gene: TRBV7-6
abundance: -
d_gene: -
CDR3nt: TGTGCCAGCAGCATAGGGAGGCTGGGGGATGAAAAACTGTTTTTT
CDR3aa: CASSIGRLGDEKLFF

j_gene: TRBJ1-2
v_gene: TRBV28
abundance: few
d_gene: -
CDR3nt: TGTGCCAGCAGGGTCGCCCGAGCGGTCGCTATCTATGGCTACACCTTC
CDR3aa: CASRVARAVAIYGYTF

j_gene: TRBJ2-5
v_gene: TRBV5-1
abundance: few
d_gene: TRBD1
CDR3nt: TGCGCCAGCAGTAGGGACAGGGGGAACTCGGAGACCCAGTACTTC
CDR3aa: CASSRDRGNSETQYF

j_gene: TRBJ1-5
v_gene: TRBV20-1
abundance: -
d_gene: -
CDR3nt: TGCAGTGCTAGAGTAGGACAAAATAGCAATCAGCCCCAGCATTTT
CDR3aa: CSARVGQNSNQPQHF

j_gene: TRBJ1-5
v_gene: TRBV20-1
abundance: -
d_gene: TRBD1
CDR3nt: TGCGGTGCTAGCCGCCCAGGGGGCGGTCAGCCCCAGCATTTT
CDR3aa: CGASRPGGGQPQHF

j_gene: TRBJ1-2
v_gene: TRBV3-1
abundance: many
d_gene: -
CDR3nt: TGTGCCAGCAGCCAAGATCAAGGGTCTGGCTACACCTTC
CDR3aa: CASSQDQGSGYTF

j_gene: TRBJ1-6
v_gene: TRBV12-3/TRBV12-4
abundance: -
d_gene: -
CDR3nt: TGTGCCAGCAGTTTAGCACAGCGTAATTCGCCCCCCCACTTT
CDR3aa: CASSLAQRNSPPHF

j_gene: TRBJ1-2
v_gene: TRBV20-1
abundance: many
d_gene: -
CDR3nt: TGCAGTGCTAGAGTTAGACGTACCAACTATGGCTACACCTTC
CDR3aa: CSARVRRTNYGYTF

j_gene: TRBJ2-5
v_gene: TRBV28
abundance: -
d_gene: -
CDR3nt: TGTGCCAGCAATCCACCGAAGCTAGGGTCCGAGACCCAGTACTTC
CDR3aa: CASNPPKLGSETQYF

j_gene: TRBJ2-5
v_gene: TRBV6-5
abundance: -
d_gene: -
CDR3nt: TGTGCCACTCGGGACTTCAAAGAGACCCAGTACTTC
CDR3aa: CATRDFKETQYF

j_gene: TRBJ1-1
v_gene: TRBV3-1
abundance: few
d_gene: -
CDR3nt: TGTGCCAGCAGCCAATCGGCCAACACTGAAGCTTTCTTT
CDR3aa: CASSQSANTEAFF

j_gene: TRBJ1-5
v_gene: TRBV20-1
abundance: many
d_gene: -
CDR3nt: TGCAGTGCTAGTCGTCCCCGGGGCAATCAGCCCCAGCATTTT
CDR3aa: CSASRPRGNQPQHF

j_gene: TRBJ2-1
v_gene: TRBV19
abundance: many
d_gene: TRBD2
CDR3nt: TGTGCCAGTAGTACCACCCTCGGGAGGGGAAAGCAGTTCTTC
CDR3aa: CASSTTLGRGKQFF

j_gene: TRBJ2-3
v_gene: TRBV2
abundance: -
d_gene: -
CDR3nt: TGTGCCAGCAAATCAGGGGGGGCTCGGACAGATACGCAGTATTTT
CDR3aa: CASKSGGARTDTQYF

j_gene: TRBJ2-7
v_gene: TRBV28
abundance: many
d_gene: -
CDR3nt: TGTGCCAGCAGCTACGGACAGCGCTACGAGCAGTACTTC
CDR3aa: CASSYGQRYEQYF

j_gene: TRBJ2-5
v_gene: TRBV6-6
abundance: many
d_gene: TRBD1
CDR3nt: TGTGCCAGCGGGGGGACAGGTCAATCGGAGACCCAGTACTTC
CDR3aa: CASGGTGQSETQYF

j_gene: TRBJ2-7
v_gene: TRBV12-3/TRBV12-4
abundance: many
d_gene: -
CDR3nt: TGTGCCAGCAGTTTATTACAGGCCTACGAGCAGTACTTC
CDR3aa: CASSLLQAYEQYF

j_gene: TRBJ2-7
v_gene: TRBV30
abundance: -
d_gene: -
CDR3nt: TGTGCCTGCAAACCGGGCCGCCTAGGACCCTACGAGCAGTACTTC
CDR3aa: CACKPGRLGPYEQYF

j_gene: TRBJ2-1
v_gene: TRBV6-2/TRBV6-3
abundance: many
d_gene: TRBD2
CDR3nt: TGTGCCAGCAGTTACTCGGGGACTAGGGATGAGCAGTTCTTC
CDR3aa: CASSYSGTRDEQFF

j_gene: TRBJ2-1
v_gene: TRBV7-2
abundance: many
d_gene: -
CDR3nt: TGTGCCAGCAGCTTACAAAATGAGCAGTTCTTC
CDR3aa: CASSLQNEQFF

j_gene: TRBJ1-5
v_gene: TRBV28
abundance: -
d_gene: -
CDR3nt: TGTGCCAGCAGTTTAGCAGGGTCTTCGCAGCCCCAGCATTTT
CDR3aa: CASSLAGSSQPQHF

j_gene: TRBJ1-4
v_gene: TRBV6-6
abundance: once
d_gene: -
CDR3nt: TGTGCCAGCAGAAGGCCTCGGGATGGGCAGTCGGGTGAAAAACTGTTTTTT
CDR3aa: CASRRPRDGQSGEKLFF

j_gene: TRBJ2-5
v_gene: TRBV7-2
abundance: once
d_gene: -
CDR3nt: TGTGCCAGCAGCTTAGCGACGGGTAGAGGGGAGACCCAGTACTTC
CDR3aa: CASSLATGRGETQYF

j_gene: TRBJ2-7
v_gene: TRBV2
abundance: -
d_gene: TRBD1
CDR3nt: TGTGCCAGCAGCTTGGTCGTAGGGACAGGGGGTCGCGAGCAGTACTTC
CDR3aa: CASSLVVGTGGREQYF

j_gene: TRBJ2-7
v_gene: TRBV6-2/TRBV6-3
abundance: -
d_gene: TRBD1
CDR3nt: TGTGCCAGCATTCTTGGACAGGGCTACGAGCAGTACTTC
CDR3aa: CASILGQGYEQYF

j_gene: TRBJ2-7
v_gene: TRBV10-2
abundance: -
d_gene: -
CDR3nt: TGCGCCAGCAGTGACCCAGGGGGGGCACTCTCCTACGAGCAGTACTTC
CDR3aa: CASSDPGGALSYEQYF

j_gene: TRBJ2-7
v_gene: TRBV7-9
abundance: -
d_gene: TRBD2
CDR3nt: TGTGCCAGCAGCCGAGGGACTAGCGGAGAGGCCTACGAGCAGTACTTC
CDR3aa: CASSRGTSGEAYEQYF

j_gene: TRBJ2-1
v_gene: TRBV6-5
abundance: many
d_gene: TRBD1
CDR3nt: TGTGCCAGCAGTCGACGACAGGGGTGGAACAATGAGCAGTTCTTC
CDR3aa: CASSRRQGWNNEQFF

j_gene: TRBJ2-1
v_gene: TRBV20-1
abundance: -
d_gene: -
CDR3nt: TGCAGTGCTCCCGGGACCAGCAAGCAGTTCTTC
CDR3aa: CSAPGTSKQFF

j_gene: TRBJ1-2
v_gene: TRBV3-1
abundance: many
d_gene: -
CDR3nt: TGTGCCAGCAGCCAAATACTAAACTATGGCTACACCTTC
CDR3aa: CASSQILNYGYTF

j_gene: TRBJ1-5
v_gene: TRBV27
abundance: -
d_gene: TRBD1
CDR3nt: TGTGCCAGCAGTGATGGACAGGGAATGTGTCAGCCCCAGCATTTT
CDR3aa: CASSDGQGMCQPQHF

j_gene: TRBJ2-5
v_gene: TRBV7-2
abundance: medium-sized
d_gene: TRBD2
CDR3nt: TGTGCCAGCAGCTTACGGGCTAGCGGACGAGAGACCCAGTACTTC
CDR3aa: CASSLRASGRETQYF

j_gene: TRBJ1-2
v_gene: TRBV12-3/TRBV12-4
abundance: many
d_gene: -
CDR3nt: TGTGCCAACAGTTTAGGCACATCCCCGGGGCATGGCTACACCTTC
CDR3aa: CANSLGTSPGHGYTF

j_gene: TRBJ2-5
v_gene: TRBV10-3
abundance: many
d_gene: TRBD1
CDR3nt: TGTGCCATCAGTGATCTTGGGGACAGACAAGAGACCCAGTACTTC
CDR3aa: CAISDLGDRQETQYF

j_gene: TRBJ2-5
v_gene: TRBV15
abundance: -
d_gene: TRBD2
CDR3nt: TGTGCCACCAGCACACCCGGGACTAGCGGCTTACAAGAGACCCGGTACTTC
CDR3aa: CATSTPGTSGLQETRYF

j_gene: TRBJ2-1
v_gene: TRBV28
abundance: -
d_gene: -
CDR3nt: TGTGCCACTACCGGGACGACGGGAGTGGATGAGCAGTTCTTC
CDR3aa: CATTGTTGVDEQFF

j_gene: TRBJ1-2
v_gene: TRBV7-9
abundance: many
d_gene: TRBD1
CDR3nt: TGTGCCAGCAGCTTAGGACAGGGCGAAGCTGGCTATGGCTACACCTTC
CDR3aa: CASSLGQGEAGYGYTF

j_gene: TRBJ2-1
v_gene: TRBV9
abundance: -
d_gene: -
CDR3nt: TGTGCCAGCAGCGTAGCTGGAGTCCTGGCCTCCTACAATGAGCAGTTCTTC
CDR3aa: CASSVAGVLASYNEQFF

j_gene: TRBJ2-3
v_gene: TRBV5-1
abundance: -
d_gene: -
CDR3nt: TGCGCCAGCTGCCTTCGGGACTCTCCTTCATGGGATACGCAGTATTTT
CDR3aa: CASCLRDSPSWDTQYF

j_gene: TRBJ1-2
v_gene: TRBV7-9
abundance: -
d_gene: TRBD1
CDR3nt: TGTGCCAGCGGGGACAGGCTGGGTGGAGGCTACACCTTC
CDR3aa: CASGDRLGGGYTF

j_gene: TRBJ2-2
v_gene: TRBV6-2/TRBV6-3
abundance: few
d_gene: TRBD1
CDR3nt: TGTGCCAGCAGTTTTAGACAGGGGAGGAACACCGGGGAGCTGTTTTTT
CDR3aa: CASSFRQGRNTGELFF

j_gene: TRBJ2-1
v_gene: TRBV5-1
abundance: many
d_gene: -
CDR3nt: TGCGCCAGCAGCTTGGATCCAACCAAAGAGCAGTTCTTC
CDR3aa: CASSLDPTKEQFF

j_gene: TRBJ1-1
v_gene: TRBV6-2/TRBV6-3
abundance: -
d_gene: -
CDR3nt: TGTGCCAGCAGCACTTATACCGGGAGGGACACTGAAGCTTTCTTT
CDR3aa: CASSTYTGRDTEAFF

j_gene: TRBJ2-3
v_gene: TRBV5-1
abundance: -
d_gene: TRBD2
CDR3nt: TGCGCCAGCAGCTTGACATGGACTAGCGGGGGGGACGGTCTATCCACAGATACGCAGTATTTT
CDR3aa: CASSLTWTSGGDGLSTDTQYF

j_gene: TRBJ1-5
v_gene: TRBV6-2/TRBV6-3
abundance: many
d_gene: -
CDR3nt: TGTGCCAGCAGTTCTTGGCACCGACAGGAAACGGGCAATCAGCCCCAGCATTTT
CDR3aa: CASSSWHRQETGNQPQHF

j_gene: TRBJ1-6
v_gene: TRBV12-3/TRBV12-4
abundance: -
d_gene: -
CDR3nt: TGTGCCAGCAGTTTTATAGGGAAGGATTCACCCCTCCACTTT
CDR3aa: CASSFIGKDSPLHF

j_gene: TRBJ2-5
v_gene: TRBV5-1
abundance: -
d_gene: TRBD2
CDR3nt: TGCGCCAGCACTCCGCTAGCGGGGACCCAAGAGACCCAGTACTTC
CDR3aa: CASTPLAGTQETQYF

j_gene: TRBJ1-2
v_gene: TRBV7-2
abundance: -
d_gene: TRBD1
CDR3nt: TGTGCCAGCAGCTTAGCGCGTAGAACAGGGGGTATTTACGGCTACACCTTC
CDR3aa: CASSLARRTGGIYGYTF

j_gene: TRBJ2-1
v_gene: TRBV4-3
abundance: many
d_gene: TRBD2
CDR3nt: TGCGCCAGCAGCCAAGATTACGGAGCGGGGGGATACAATGAGCAGTTCTTC
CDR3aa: CASSQDYGAGGYNEQFF

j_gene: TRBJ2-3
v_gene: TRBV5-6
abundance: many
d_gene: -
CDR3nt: TGCGCCAGCAGCCGGGATAGGGGTAGCACAGATACGCAGTATTTT
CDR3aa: CASSRDRGSTDTQYF

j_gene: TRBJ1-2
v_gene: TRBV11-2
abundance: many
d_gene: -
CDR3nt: TGTGCCAGCAGCTTAGGCAGGACTCTTAACTATGGCTACACCTTC
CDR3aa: CASSLGRTLNYGYTF

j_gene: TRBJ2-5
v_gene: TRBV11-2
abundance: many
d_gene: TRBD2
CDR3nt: TGTGCCAGCAGCCAAGCGGGGGGGCTTGAGACCCAGTACTTC
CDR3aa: CASSQAGGLETQYF

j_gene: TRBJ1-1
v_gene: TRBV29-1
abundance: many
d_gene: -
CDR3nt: TGCAGCGTTCCAGTTGGGAACACTGAAGCTTTCTTT
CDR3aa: CSVPVGNTEAFF

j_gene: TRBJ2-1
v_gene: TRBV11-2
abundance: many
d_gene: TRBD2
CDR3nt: TGTGCCAGCAGATCCCATGGCGGGGGAAAGAATGAGCAGTTCTTC
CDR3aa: CASRSHGGGKNEQFF

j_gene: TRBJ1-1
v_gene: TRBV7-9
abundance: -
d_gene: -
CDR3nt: TGTGCCAACAGCACTACTTCCATAGGGGGGGATGAAGCTTTCTTT
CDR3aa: CANSTTSIGGDEAFF

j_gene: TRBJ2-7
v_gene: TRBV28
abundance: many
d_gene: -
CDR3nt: TGTGCCAGCAGTCGTGGCGGGGACAACGAGCAGTACTTC
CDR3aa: CASSRGGDNEQYF